The 23 T cell receptor beta chains presented below share a single source sample, sequenced in a study of T cells in Graves' hyperthyroidism and ophthalmopathy. RNA transcripts provided the source from which TCR beta CDR3 regions were amplified. The HTBI primer set served for first-round RT-PCR of the TCR CDR3. TCRdb re-called the multiplex PCR reads through MiXCR, storing one row per CDR3 protein. The data hold 300,000 to 450,000 distinct CDR3 sequences, with 15% to 18% observed a single time. Sequencing input: blood. The receptor source for this set is a woman between 18 and 29 years old with Graves' hyperthyroidism that later progressed to Graves' ophthalmopathy.

This clonotype appeared a few times. The CDR3 loop reads CASSQDGQGSGANVLTF. The CDR3 DNA reads as TGCGCCAGCAGCCAAGATGGTCAGGGCTCTGGGGCCAACGTCCTGACTTTC. The chain links TRBV4-3 to TRBJ2-6; TRBD1 is a possible D gene (5 bases). This CDR3 is built from 17 residues. V was cut by 0 bases and J by 0 bases, with 9 bases left in between. The germline V gene has CDR1 LGHNA and CDR2 YSLEER.

The rearrangement links TRBV5-1 to TRBJ1-1; no clear D. The CDR3 covers 14 residues. With 0 bases removed from V and 0 bases from J, the gap between germline ends came to 6 bases. Germline CDR1 reads SGHRS; CDR2 reads YFSETQ. CDR3 nucleotide sequence: TGCGCCAGCAGCTTGGTTCGCATGAACACTGAAGCTTTCTTT. Encoded protein: CASSLVRMNTEAFF.

This clonotype came up many times. This chain connects TRBV28 to TRBJ2-5; tentatively, D is TRBD1 (5 bases). Trimming pared 10 bases from V and 2 bases from J, leaving 14 bases between. Germline values: CDR1 MDHEN, CDR2 SYDVKM. CDR3 length equals 13 residues. Here the CDR3 reads CAIQDLSQETQYF. CDR3 DNA sequence: TGTGCCATACAGGATCTATCACAAGAGACCCAGTACTTC.

About this clonotype: This may be a read error: a much more frequent sequence differs by one nucleotide. The V call is TRBV24-1, the J call TRBJ2-1; 12 bases align to TRBD2. The J call may be wrong; the DNA end is better matched by TRBJ2-7. The CDR3 loop spans 13 amino acids. The germline CDR1 and CDR2 sequences are KGHDR and SFDVKD. The CDR3 spells CATGTSGYNEQYF. The CDR3 bases are TGTGCCACCGGGACTAGCGGGTACAATGAGCAGTACTTC.

This clonotype was seen a handful of times. The CDR3 reads CATGTGMGSPLHF. CDR3 DNA: TGTGCCACCGGGACAGGGATGGGATCACCCCTCCACTTT. The chain has TRBV6-2 or TRBV6-3 and TRBJ1-6, with 9 nucleotides matching TRBD1. J lost 10 bases, V lost 10 bases, and 8 bases had no gene match. The CDR3 totals 13 residues. Germline loops: CDR1 MNHEY, CDR2 SVGEGT.

The rearrangement uses TRBV4-1 and TRBJ2-5, with 7 bases identical to TRBD1. CDR1 MGHRA and CDR2 YSYEKL come from the germline V gene. Germline trimming cut 0 bases from V and 5 bases from J; bases unmatched to any gene: 3. CDR3 length: 14 amino acids. This CDR3 is CASSQDTGVETQYF. DNA for the CDR3: TGCGCCAGCAGCCAAGATACAGGGGTGGAGACCCAGTACTTC.

On this clonotype: In this CDR3 the conserved last residue, phenylalanine or tryptophan, is missing, so a read error is likely. The chain carries TRBV7-9 and TRBJ2-2; D not resolved. The CDR3 extends over 14 amino acids. V shed 1 base and J shed 6 bases, with 9 bases lying between them. The germline gives CDR1 SEHNR, CDR2 FQNEAQ (reference sequence). This CDR3 reads CASSLVLASGELFL. The CDR3 DNA reads as TGTGCCAGCAGCTTAGTACTGGCGTCCGGGGAGCTGTTTCTT.

The CDR3: CASSSLAGISYEQYF. The CDR3 DNA is TGTGCCAGCAGTTCTCTAGCGGGTATCTCCTACGAGCAGTACTTC. The J gene is TRBJ2-7, the V gene TRBV6-2 or TRBV6-3, with TRBD2 matching 8 bases. With V trimmed by 4 bases and J by 0 bases, 5 bases remained unmatched. The CDR3 is 15 residues long. Germline CDR1 reads MNHEY; CDR2 reads SVGEGT.

Many counts were recorded for this clonotype. The chain employs TRBV29-1 and TRBJ2-4; the D gene could be TRBD1 or TRBD2 (6 bases each). The CDR3 length is 15 residues. Trimming took 1 base from V and 7 from J, leaving 17 bases between them. In germline, CDR1 is SQVTM, CDR2 ANQGSEA. The CDR3 loop reads CSVEVTRPGANIQYF. The CDR3 region has the DNA TGCAGCGTTGAAGTTACCAGGCCGGGGGCTAACATTCAGTACTTC.

This clonotype was seen many times. This rearrangement joins TRBV28 to TRBJ2-5, with D perhaps matching TRBD2 (5 bases). Germline V gene data show CDR1 as MDHEN and CDR2 as SYDVKM. Trimming cost V 1 base and J 1 base, with 10 bases left between them. CDR3 length: 15 amino acids. The CDR3 DNA is TGTGCCAGCAGTTTATCGACGGGGAGCCAAGAGACCCAGTACTTC. Amino acid sequence: CASSLSTGSQETQYF.

In its sample, this clonotype was seen once. CDR3 bases: TGTGCCAGCAGCGTATCAGAGGGGGCGGGGGAGCAGTACTTC. Translating gives CASSVSEGAGEQYF. The chain couples TRBV9 to TRBJ2-7; D perhaps matches TRBD1 (7 bases). V lost 1 base, J lost 7 bases, and 15 bases lay in between. The CDR3 runs 14 residues. Germline CDR1 SGDLS, CDR2 YYNGEE.

This clonotype was seen a handful of times. The genes are TRBV6-5 and TRBJ1-1, with 7 bases lining up with TRBD1. V lost 4 bases and J lost 12; bases outside the gene matches: 11. Germline V CDR1 and CDR2: MNHEY, SVGAGI. This CDR3 region has 13 residues. DNA of the CDR3: TGTGCCAGCAGTTCGTCGACAGGGACCAACTCTTTCTTT. It encodes CASSSSTGTNSFF.

This clonotype was recorded many times. V usage is TRBV6-2 or TRBV6-3 and J usage is TRBJ2-1; 9 nucleotides match TRBD1. V gave up 6 bases and J gave up 7 bases; unmatched junction bases: 10. Per the germline V gene, CDR1 is MNHEY and CDR2 is SVGEGT. This CDR3 is 15 amino acids long. The CDR3 spells CASRDRQGVRNEQFF. CDR3 in DNA: TGTGCCAGCAGGGACCGACAGGGGGTTAGGAATGAGCAGTTCTTC.

Ten or more counts support this clonotype. The rearrangement uses TRBV12-3 or TRBV12-4 and TRBJ1-5; D not resolved. Deletions cut 4 bases from V and 3 bases from J, with 4 bases between. The CDR3 has 12 amino acids. In DNA, the CDR3 is TGTGCCAGCAGTTATTACAATCAGCCCCAGCATTTT. Its protein product is CASSYYNQPQHF.

The rearrangement joins TRBV6-1 to TRBJ2-4; 7 bases map to TRBD2. V trimming: 6 bases; J trimming: 0 bases; junction bases outside the gene matches: 5. The CDR3 is 15 amino acids. Germline assignment: CDR1 MNHNS and CDR2 SASEGT. CDR3 nucleotide sequence: TGTGCCAGCAGCGGGGACTACATAGCCAAAAACATTCAGTACTTC. Protein product: CASSGDYIAKNIQYF.

This clonotype was recorded at least ten times. V and J are TRBV6-2 or TRBV6-3 and TRBJ2-7; D is possibly TRBD1 (5 bases). Germline V gives CDR1 MNHEY, CDR2 SVGEGT. Trimming shortened V by 2 bases and J by 3 bases, and 14 bases separated the two germline ends. This CDR3 region has 15 residues. The CDR3 nucleotides are TGTGCCAGCAGTTACGGGGCCGGGTTTAACTACGAGCAGTACTTC. Protein product: CASSYGAGFNYEQYF.

This clonotype was seen many times. The chain combines TRBV6-1 with TRBJ2-7; 11 bases align to TRBD1. Trimming at V came to 5 bases and at J to 6 bases, leaving 6 bases not matched to a gene. Looked up from germline, CDR1 is MNHNS and CDR2 is SASEGT. The CDR3 covers 14 residues. The CDR3 is CASSFGQGASEQYF. The CDR3 region has the DNA TGTGCCAGCAGTTTCGGACAGGGGGCAAGCGAGCAGTACTTC.

At least ten counts were recorded for this clonotype. This chain uses TRBV9 with TRBJ1-2; TRBD1 matches at 9 bases. CDR3 length equals 15 residues. The V gene's germline CDR1 is SGDLS and CDR2 YYNGEE. J was trimmed by 6 bases and V by 1 base; bases with no gene match: 7. The CDR3 region is CASSVIGQGRDGYTF. CDR3 nucleotide sequence: TGTGCCAGCAGCGTAATTGGACAGGGGAGGGATGGCTACACCTTC.

This CDR3 reads CAWSTDRGRNNEQFF. The CDR3 nucleotides read TGTGCCTGGAGCACAGACAGGGGACGAAACAATGAGCAGTTCTTC. This sequence joins TRBV30 and TRBJ2-1; 8 positions agree with TRBD1. CDR1 and CDR2 from the germline V gene are GTSNPN and SVGIG (reference sequence). CDR3 size: 15 residues. Unmatched junction bases numbered 9, after V lost 3 bases and J lost 5 bases.

Many counts were recorded for this clonotype. V and J are TRBV28 and TRBJ1-2; D remains ambiguous. CDR3 length equals 14 residues. V dropped 2 bases and J dropped 8 bases, with 15 bases sitting between them. CDR1 is MDHEN and CDR2 is SYDVKM in the germline V gene. The CDR3 reads CASSLGQSGDGYTF. CDR3 nucleotides: TGTGCCAGCAGTTTAGGGCAGTCGGGAGACGGCTACACCTTC.

At least ten counts were recorded for this clonotype. The chain employs TRBV12-3 or TRBV12-4 and TRBJ2-2; 7 bases fit TRBD1. This CDR3 spans 13 amino acids. V lost 6 bases to trimming and J lost 3 bases; unmatched junction nucleotides: 1. The CDR3, as DNA: TGTGCCAGCAGGAGGGGGCACACCGGGGAGCTGTTTTTT. It is translated as CASRRGHTGELFF.

This clonotype was seen ten or more times. The chain recombines TRBV6-2 or TRBV6-3 with TRBJ2-5; 12 bases line up with TRBD1. Germline CDR1 reads MNHEY; CDR2 reads SVGEGT. The J segment lost 4 bases and the V segment lost 6 bases, leaving 12 bases of the junction unmatched. The CDR3 loop spans 17 amino acids. Here the CDR3 reads CASRQLTRDRGRETQYF. The CDR3 nucleotides read TGTGCCAGCAGGCAACTCACCCGGGACAGGGGGCGAGAGACCCAGTACTTC.

V gene TRBV7-9 combines with J gene TRBJ2-3; D may be TRBD1 or TRBD2 (5 bases each). Germline lookup yields CDR1 SEHNR and CDR2 FQNEAQ (reference sequence). The V gene lost 4 bases and the J gene lost 14 bases, with 16 bases spanning the gap. The CDR3 contains 12 residues. DNA for the CDR3: TGTGCCAGCAGCTCAGCAGGCAGGGCGGGGTATTTT. Translation gives CASSSAGRAGYF.